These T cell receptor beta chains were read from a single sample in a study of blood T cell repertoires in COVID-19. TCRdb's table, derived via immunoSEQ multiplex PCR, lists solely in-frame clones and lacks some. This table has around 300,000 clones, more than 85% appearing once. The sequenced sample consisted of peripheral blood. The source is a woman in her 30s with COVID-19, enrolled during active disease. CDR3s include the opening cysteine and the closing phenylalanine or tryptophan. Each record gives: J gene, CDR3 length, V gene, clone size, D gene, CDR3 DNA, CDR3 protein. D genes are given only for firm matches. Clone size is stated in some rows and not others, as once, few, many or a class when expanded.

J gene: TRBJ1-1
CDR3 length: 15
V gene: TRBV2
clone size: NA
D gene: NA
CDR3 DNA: TGTGCCAGCAGGCCCTATTTCAACAGTTTCTCTGAAGCTTTCTTT
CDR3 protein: CASRPYFNSFSEAFF

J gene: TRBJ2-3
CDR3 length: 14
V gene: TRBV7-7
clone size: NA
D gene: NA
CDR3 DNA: TGTGCCAGCAGCTTAGGTGTGGAGTCAGATACGCAGTATTTT
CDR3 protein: CASSLGVESDTQYF

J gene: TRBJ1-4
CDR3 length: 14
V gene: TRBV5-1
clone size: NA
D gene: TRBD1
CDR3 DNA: TGCGCCAGCAGCTCATCGGGACAGTCTGAAAAACTGTTTTTT
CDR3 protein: CASSSSGQSEKLFF

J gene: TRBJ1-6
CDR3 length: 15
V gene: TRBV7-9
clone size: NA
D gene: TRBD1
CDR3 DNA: TGTGCCAGCAGCTATACCGGGACAGGAAATTCACCCCTCCACTTT
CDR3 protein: CASSYTGTGNSPLHF

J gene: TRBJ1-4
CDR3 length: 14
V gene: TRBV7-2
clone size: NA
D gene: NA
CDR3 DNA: TGTGCCAGCAGCCAGGCAGGGTGGGATGAAAAACTGTTTTTT
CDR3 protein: CASSQAGWDEKLFF

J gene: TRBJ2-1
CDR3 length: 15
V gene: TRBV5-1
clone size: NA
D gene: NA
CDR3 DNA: TGCGCCAGCAGCTTGGCGGGAGAGTCCTACAATGAGCAGTTCTTC
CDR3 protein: CASSLAGESYNEQFF

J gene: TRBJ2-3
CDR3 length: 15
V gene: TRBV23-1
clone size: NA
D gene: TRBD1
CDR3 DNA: TGCGCCAGCAGGCGGGACAGGGGTAGCACAGATACGCAGTATTTT
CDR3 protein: CASRRDRGSTDTQYF

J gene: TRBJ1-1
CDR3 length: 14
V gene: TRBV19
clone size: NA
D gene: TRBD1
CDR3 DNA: TGTGCCAGTAGTATTGGCAGGGGGATCGCTGAAGCTTTCTTT
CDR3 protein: CASSIGRGIAEAFF

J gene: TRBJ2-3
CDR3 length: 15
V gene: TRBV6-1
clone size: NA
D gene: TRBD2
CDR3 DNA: TGTGCCAGCAGTGAAGAGGGCGGGAGGGCTAATACGCAGTATTTT
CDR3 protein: CASSEEGGRANTQYF

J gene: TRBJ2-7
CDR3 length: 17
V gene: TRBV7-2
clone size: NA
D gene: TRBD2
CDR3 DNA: TGTGCCAGCAGCTTCGCCCAGAGACTAGCTACTTCCTACGAGCAGTACTTC
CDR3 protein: CASSFAQRLATSYEQYF

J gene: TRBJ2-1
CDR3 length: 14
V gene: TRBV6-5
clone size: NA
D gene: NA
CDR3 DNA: TGTGCCAGCGGACTTGGGCTTCACGACAATGAGCAGTTCTTC
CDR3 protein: CASGLGLHDNEQFF

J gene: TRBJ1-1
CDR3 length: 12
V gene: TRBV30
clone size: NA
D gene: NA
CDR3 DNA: TGTGCCTGGAGCAGAACCTACACTGAAGCTTTCTTT
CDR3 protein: CAWSRTYTEAFF

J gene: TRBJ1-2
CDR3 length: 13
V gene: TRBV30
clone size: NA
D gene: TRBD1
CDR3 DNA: TGTGCCTGGAGTACCGGACAGGCCTATGGCTACACCTTC
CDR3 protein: CAWSTGQAYGYTF

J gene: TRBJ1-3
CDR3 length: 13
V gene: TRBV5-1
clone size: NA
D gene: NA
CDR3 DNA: TGCGCCAGCAGCTCCCCTTATGGAAACACCATATATTTT
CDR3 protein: CASSSPYGNTIYF

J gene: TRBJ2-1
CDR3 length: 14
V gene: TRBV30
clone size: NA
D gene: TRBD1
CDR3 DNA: TGTGCCTGGTCTAACAGGGGTTCCCTAGTGGTGTCGTTCTTC
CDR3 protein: CAWSNRGSLVVSFF

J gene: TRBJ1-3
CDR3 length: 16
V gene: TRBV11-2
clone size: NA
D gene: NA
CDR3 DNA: TGTGCCAGCAGCCCATACGGACTCAACTCTGGAAACACCATATATTTT
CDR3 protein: CASSPYGLNSGNTIYF

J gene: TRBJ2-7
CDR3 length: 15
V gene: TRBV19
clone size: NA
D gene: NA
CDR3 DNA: TGTGCCAGTAGTATCGTTGCGGGATCTCCCTACGAGCAGTACTTC
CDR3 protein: CASSIVAGSPYEQYF

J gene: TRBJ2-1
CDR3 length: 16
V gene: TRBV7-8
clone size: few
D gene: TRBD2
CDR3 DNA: TGTGCCAGCAGCCAATTAGCGGGAGAAGTCTACAATGAGCAGTTCTTC
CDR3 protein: CASSQLAGEVYNEQFF

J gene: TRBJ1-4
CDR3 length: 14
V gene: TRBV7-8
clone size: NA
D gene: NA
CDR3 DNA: TGTGCCAGCAGCTTAAACTCGGTACATGAAAAACTGTTTTTT
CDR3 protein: CASSLNSVHEKLFF

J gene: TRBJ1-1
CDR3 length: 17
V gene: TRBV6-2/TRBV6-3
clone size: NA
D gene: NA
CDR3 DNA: TGTGCCAGCAGTTACGCCTGGGGCCGGGCAATGAACACTGAAGCTTTCTTT
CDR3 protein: CASSYAWGRAMNTEAFF

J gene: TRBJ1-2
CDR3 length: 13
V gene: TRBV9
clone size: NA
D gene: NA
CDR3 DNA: TGTGCCAGCAGCGTAGATCAGGCTGGTGGCTACACCTTC
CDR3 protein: CASSVDQAGGYTF

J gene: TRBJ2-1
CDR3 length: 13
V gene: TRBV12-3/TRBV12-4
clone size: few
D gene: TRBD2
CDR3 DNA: TGTGCCAGCAGTTTCCGGACTAGCGGCGAGCAGTTCTTC
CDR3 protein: CASSFRTSGEQFF

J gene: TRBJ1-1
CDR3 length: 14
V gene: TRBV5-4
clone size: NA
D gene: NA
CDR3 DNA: TGTGCCAGCAGCTTGGACACCCGAAACACTGAAGCTTTCTTT
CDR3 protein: CASSLDTRNTEAFF